Given below is one T cell receptor beta chain in context. The antigen remains undetermined. TCRdb keeps only in-frame clones here, not all; method: immunoSEQ multiplex PCR. This table holds about 100,000 clones, about 88% found once. Trimming left V 5 bases short and J 6 bases short, with 13 bases between. The germline gives CDR1 SGHTA, CDR2 FQGNSA. This CDR3 is built from 13 residues. This sample was included in a study of T cell responses to AZD1222 COVID-19 vaccine. The study's findings and limits: The study identified only six AZD1222 recipients as seropositive at baseline.

The TCR comes from an adult in good health. The sample here was peripheral blood, taken on day 0 of AZD1222 vaccination. The chain uses TRBV7-2 and TRBJ1-2; D is unresolved. This chain's CDR3 is CASSPYITNGYTF. The CDR3, as DNA: TGTGCCAGCAGCCCATATATAACAAATGGCTACACCTTC.